This TCR beta chain came from a study of T-cell memory formation after mild COVID-19. TCR alpha and TCR beta cDNA libraries with sample barcodes and UMIs came from 5'RACE using constant-segment primers. Each CDR3 protein is one row after TCRdb ran MiXCR on the 5' RACE reads. The repertoire consists of about 620,000 distinct CDR3 sequences, with approximately 19% occurring once and the leading ten covering about 12%. Study-level findings and limits: Nothing confirmed that second-wave clones peaking on day 37 were specific for SARS-CoV-2. Clones contracting over day 15 to 85 were CD4/CD8 balanced, with later expanders leaning CD4+. Cross-reactive memory apparently joined, as some responding clones appeared in pre-infection memory.

There are a few counts of this clonotype. Its antigen is as yet unknown. The CDR3 is 13 amino acids. Per the germline V gene, CDR1 is SEHNR and CDR2 is FQNEAQ (reference sequence). Between the trimmed V and J ends, which lost 4 bases and 6 bases, there was a span of 10 bases. The chain couples TRBV7-9 to TRBJ2-1; TRBD2 is a possible D gene (5 bases). The sequenced sample consisted of PBMCs or a T cell subset sorted from them (not recorded which). The TCR was taken from an adult woman who had mild COVID-19 (a few samples of this study predate the infection). Cell type and time point are not known. This chain's CDR3 is CASSSGWANEQFF. The CDR3 DNA is TGTGCCAGCAGCTCGGGATGGGCCAATGAGCAGTTCTTC. The full variable domain, its missing parts supplied by reference TRBV7-9 and TRBJ2-1, is DTGVSQNPRHKITKRGQNVTFRCDPISEHNRLYWYRQTLGQGPEFLTYFQNEAQLEKSRLLSDRFSAERPKGSFSTLEIQRTEQGDSAMYLCASSSGWANEQFFGPGTRLTVL.